This T cell receptor (beta chain) was sequenced for a study of blood T cell repertoires in COVID-19. CDR1 and CDR2 from the germline V gene are MNHEY and SVGAGI. Trimming removed 4 bases from V and 0 bases from J, with 13 bases in between. The CDR3 consists of 15 residues. Original processing methods: It was from reference gene primer amplification that nucleated cell counts were estimated. Profiling relied on immunoSEQ multiplex PCR, and the TCRdb table lists in-frame clones only, not all of them. V and J calls and clone size are given by that table; D and trimming were obtained from the DNA. The sample comprises about 250,000 clones, about 80% of which are singletons, and around 8.9% rests with the top ten.

The TCR was taken from an older man with acute or convalescent COVID-19. What was sequenced was peripheral blood. The V call is TRBV6-5, the J call TRBJ2-7; possibly TRBD2 for D (6 bases). The CDR3 region is CASSFQGLNSYEQYF. The CDR3 DNA reads as TGTGCCAGCAGTTTTCAGGGACTCAACTCCTACGAGCAGTACTTC.